This T cell receptor (beta chain) comes out of a study of long-term antiretroviral therapy in people with HIV. Study context: When the earliest samples were collected, ART was typically delayed until CD4 counts fell. Study findings and constraints: Blood specimens, gathered between about 2004 and 2017, were possibly obtained under older ART regimens.

This CDR3 has 12 residues. Germline V gene sequence: CDR1 SGHTA, CDR2 FQGNSA. V lost 1 base and J 10 bases, leaving 8 bases between the germline ends. Samples were assayed with immunoSEQ v3.0 at survey level. TCRdb's copy holds only in-frame clones and misses some; the assay was immunoSEQ multiplex PCR. The sample shows around 26,000 clones, under 80% of them seen only once. The table lists this clone with a count of one. Its antigen is unidentified. This sequence joins TRBV7-2 and TRBJ2-1; D is unresolved. The receptor comes from a middle-aged woman with HIV. The source was unsorted PBMCs, collected 1.1 years before starting antiretroviral therapy. In DNA, the CDR3 is TGTGCCAGCAGCTTAGATGTGGGAGAGCAGTTCTTC. It translates to CASSLDVGEQFF.